The clone carrying this T cell receptor beta chain was detected many times. Thyroid ultrasound, orbital computed tomography, clinical symptoms, and serum thyroxine and TRAb underpinned diagnoses. The source of the sample is a study of T cells in Graves' hyperthyroidism and ophthalmopathy. Germline V gives CDR1 DFQATT, CDR2 SNEGSKA (reference sequence). This CDR3 is 11 amino acids long. V shed 0 bases and J shed 6 bases, with 5 bases lying between them. From RNA transcripts, TCR beta CDR3 regions were amplified. HTBI primers were used for first-round RT-PCR of the TCR CDR3. MiXCR, applied by TCRdb to the multiplex PCR reads, yields one record per CDR3 protein. This sample has 250,000 or so distinct CDR3 sequences, with about 15% found just once.

The V gene is TRBV20-1, the J gene TRBJ1-2; D remains unclear. The sample consisted of blood. The TCR comes from a woman younger than 30 with Graves' ophthalmopathy. The CDR3 loop reads CSARDVDGYTF. In DNA, the CDR3 is TGCAGTGCTAGAGATGTGGATGGCTACACCTTC.